This T cell receptor (beta chain) derives from a study of regulatory T cells in long-lasting Graves disease. Noted time point: newly diagnosed GD, antithyroid drugs for less than 3 months. The TCR library was made from RNA that had been extracted from PBMCs in TRIzol. In this cohort, patients came from an endocrinology department located in Xi'an, China. In building TCR beta libraries, iRepertoire HTBI primers were used together with Arm-PCR of CDR3 regions. MiXCR, run by TCRdb on the multiplex PCR reads, gives a single entry per CDR3 protein. The sample shows 250,000 or so distinct CDR3 sequences, under 20% of them seen only once. This clonotype was recorded a few times. These data were also filed under a second study, of T cells in Graves' hyperthyroidism and ophthalmopathy.

Sequencing was performed on peripheral blood mononuclear cells (PBMCs), taken at new diagnosis, from a patient treated with antithyroid drugs. The origin of this receptor is a woman in her twenties or thirties with Graves disease.

CDR3 protein: CASSRAGGEQFF. CDR3 in DNA: TGTGCCAGCAGCCGAGCGGGGGGGGAGCAGTTCTTC. The chain couples TRBV27 to TRBJ2-1; 10 nucleotides agree with TRBD2. J was trimmed by 10 bases and V by 6 bases; bases with no gene match: 3. From germline, CDR1 is MNHEY and CDR2 SMNVEV (reference sequence). The CDR3 is made up of 12 amino acids.